This T cell receptor beta chain originates from a study of blood T cell repertoires in COVID-19. Under the authors' procedure: For nucleated cells, counts were estimated from reference gene primer amplification. Data came from immunoSEQ multiplex PCR; TCRdb stores just in-frame clones and leaves some out. The DNA was the basis for D and trimming; V, J and clone size are from that table. The sample lists roughly 150,000 clones, about 78% occurring once. The receptor comes from a man aged 55 to 70 who had recovered from COVID-19. Sequencing input: peripheral blood.

The CDR3 bases are TGTGCCATCAGTGACAGCTACGAGCAGTACTTC. Its protein is CAISDSYEQYF. This rearrangement joins TRBV10-3 to TRBJ2-7; D gene ambiguous. The germline V and J ends were trimmed by 3 bases and 3 bases, with 3 bases remaining between them. Per germline, CDR1 ENHRY and CDR2 SYGVKD. There are 11 residues in the CDR3.